The T cell receptor (beta chain) described here comes from a study of blood T cell repertoires in COVID-19. Study information: Sites across the United States, Italy and Spain contributed samples from acute and convalescent COVID-19. T cells, B-cell-depleted T cells, or PBMCs provided the cDNA or gDNA that served as material.

Authors' processing steps: Counts of nucleated cells, estimated from reference gene primer amplification, were obtained. Profiling relied on immunoSEQ multiplex PCR, and the TCRdb table lists in-frame clones only, not all of them. V, J and clone size were drawn from that table, and D and trimming were deduced from the DNA. Counted here are approximately 30,000 clones, around 88% occurring once; the ten biggest clones make up around a quarter. The germline V gene has CDR1 SGHDT and CDR2 YYEEEE. V was shortened by 4 bases and J by 8 bases, with 15 bases between the two germline ends. This CDR3 region has 13 residues.

The chain links TRBV5-6 to TRBJ1-2, with D tentatively TRBD1 (5 bases). The sample was peripheral blood. The TCR originated in a human donor in a cohort sampled during active COVID-19. The DNA for the CDR3 is TGTGCCAGCAGCCCCCTTGACAGTTTAGGCTACACCTTC. As protein: CASSPLDSLGYTF.